A selection of T cell receptor beta chains follows, all from one sample in a study of cytomegalovirus exposure and HLA in healthy donors. Generated by immunoSEQ multiplex PCR, the TCRdb table keeps only in-frame clones and is missing some. Seen here are 90,000 to 120,000 clones, nearly 80% observed once, and the top ten hold 5% to 6.5%. The specimen sequenced was PBMCs. These TCRs come from a man aged 60 to 69 in good health and CMV-seropositive. CDR3s include the opening cysteine and the closing phenylalanine or tryptophan. D genes are given only for firm matches. Not all rows give a size; the values are once, few, many and, for expanded clones, a class.

j_call: TRBJ1-1
d_call: .
clone_size: .
v_call: TRBV4-2
cdr3_nt: TGTGCCAGCAGCCAGGGGGGGCTGAACACTGAAGCTTTCTTT
cdr3_aa: CASSQGGLNTEAFF

j_call: TRBJ2-7
d_call: TRBD1
clone_size: .
v_call: TRBV6-1
cdr3_nt: TGTGCCAGCGAGGGACGGGACAGGGGTTCTTACGAGCAGTACTTC
cdr3_aa: CASEGRDRGSYEQYF

j_call: TRBJ1-2
d_call: .
clone_size: .
v_call: TRBV29-1
cdr3_nt: TGCAGCGTTCCAGGGGTTGCGTATGGCTACACCTTC
cdr3_aa: CSVPGVAYGYTF

j_call: TRBJ1-2
d_call: .
clone_size: .
v_call: TRBV28
cdr3_nt: TGTGCCAGCAGTGCCGGCGGGGTCCTTTATGGCTACACCTTC
cdr3_aa: CASSAGGVLYGYTF

j_call: TRBJ2-4
d_call: .
clone_size: .
v_call: TRBV6-4
cdr3_nt: TGTGCCAGCAGTGTCCCCCCCCGATTACCCGGAGCCAAAAACATTCAGTACTTC
cdr3_aa: CASSVPPRLPGAKNIQYF

j_call: TRBJ2-1
d_call: .
clone_size: .
v_call: TRBV2
cdr3_nt: TGTGCCAGCAGTGAAGCGGGCTCGTACAATGAGCAGTTCTTC
cdr3_aa: CASSEAGSYNEQFF

j_call: TRBJ1-1
d_call: .
clone_size: few
v_call: TRBV29-1
cdr3_nt: TGCAGCGTCTCCCCGGGGAGGACTGAAGCTTTCTTT
cdr3_aa: CSVSPGRTEAFF

j_call: TRBJ2-3
d_call: TRBD2
clone_size: .
v_call: TRBV15
cdr3_nt: TGTGCCACCAGCAGAAACCCCCGAGTACTAGCGGGGGGGCAAGATACGCAGTATTTT
cdr3_aa: CATSRNPRVLAGGQDTQYF

j_call: TRBJ2-3
d_call: .
clone_size: .
v_call: TRBV6-5
cdr3_nt: TGTGCCAGCAGTTACGCCAAACCAGGGGACACAGATACGCAGTATTTT
cdr3_aa: CASSYAKPGDTDTQYF

j_call: TRBJ2-2
d_call: .
clone_size: .
v_call: TRBV7-9
cdr3_nt: TGTACCCCAGGGGACACAAACACCGGGGAGCTGTTTTTT
cdr3_aa: CTPGDTNTGELFF

j_call: TRBJ2-5
d_call: .
clone_size: .
v_call: TRBV5-1
cdr3_nt: TGCGCCAGCAGCTTGACTAGGCCAGACCAAGAGACCCAGTACTTC
cdr3_aa: CASSLTRPDQETQYF

j_call: TRBJ2-3
d_call: TRBD2
clone_size: .
v_call: TRBV4-1
cdr3_nt: TGCGCCAGCAGCCAAGATGGTAGCGGGGGCGGGAACACAGATACGCAGTATTTT
cdr3_aa: CASSQDGSGGGNTDTQYF

j_call: TRBJ1-2
d_call: TRBD1
clone_size: few
v_call: TRBV2
cdr3_nt: TGTGCCAGTCGACAACCGCGGACAGGGGGGACCTATGGCTACACCTTC
cdr3_aa: CASRQPRTGGTYGYTF

j_call: TRBJ1-3
d_call: TRBD1
clone_size: .
v_call: TRBV12-5
cdr3_nt: TGTGCTAGTGGGGCGACAGGGGCGAACTCTGGAAACACCATATATTTT
cdr3_aa: CASGATGANSGNTIYF

j_call: TRBJ2-7
d_call: .
clone_size: few
v_call: TRBV6-1
cdr3_nt: TGTGCCAGCAGTGACCCCCTCCGCATGGGAGTAAACGAGCAGTACTTC
cdr3_aa: CASSDPLRMGVNEQYF

j_call: TRBJ2-7
d_call: TRBD1
clone_size: few
v_call: TRBV5-4
cdr3_nt: TGTGCCAGCATCATCGGGACAGAAAACTCCTACGAGCAGTACTTC
cdr3_aa: CASIIGTENSYEQYF

j_call: TRBJ1-2
d_call: .
clone_size: .
v_call: TRBV6-5
cdr3_nt: TGTGCCAGCGCCCCAGACAGGCTCTATGGCTACACCTTC
cdr3_aa: CASAPDRLYGYTF

j_call: TRBJ1-1
d_call: .
clone_size: .
v_call: TRBV15
cdr3_nt: TGTGCCACCAGCAGAGAAGGGACACTGAACACTGAAGCTTTCTTT
cdr3_aa: CATSREGTLNTEAFF

j_call: TRBJ1-5
d_call: TRBD1
clone_size: .
v_call: TRBV19
cdr3_nt: TGTGCCAGCAAGGGGGCAAGGGGCAATCAGCCCCAGCATTTT
cdr3_aa: CASKGARGNQPQHF

j_call: TRBJ2-1
d_call: TRBD2
clone_size: .
v_call: TRBV9
cdr3_nt: TGTGCCAGCAGCGCCCTAGCGGGGGGCTATGAGCAGTTCTTC
cdr3_aa: CASSALAGGYEQFF

j_call: TRBJ1-4
d_call: .
clone_size: .
v_call: TRBV10-2
cdr3_nt: TGCGCCAGCAGCGGGGGACGGGGTGGTGGAGCAACTAATGAAAAACTGTTTTTT
cdr3_aa: CASSGGRGGGATNEKLFF

j_call: TRBJ2-1
d_call: TRBD2
clone_size: once
v_call: TRBV7-6
cdr3_nt: TGTGCCAGCAGCCTCCTGACTAGCGGGGGCCTCAGGGGTGACAATGAGCAGTTCTTC
cdr3_aa: CASSLLTSGGLRGDNEQFF

j_call: TRBJ2-1
d_call: .
clone_size: .
v_call: TRBV6-6
cdr3_nt: TGTGCCAGCAGGCTGTACAGGGAAAATGAGCAGTTCTTC
cdr3_aa: CASRLYRENEQFF

j_call: TRBJ1-6
d_call: .
clone_size: few
v_call: TRBV6-1
cdr3_nt: TGTGCCAGCAGTGAACTACAGGGAAGTAATTCACCCCTCCACTTT
cdr3_aa: CASSELQGSNSPLHF

j_call: TRBJ1-1
d_call: .
clone_size: .
v_call: TRBV4-1
cdr3_nt: TGCGCCAGCAGATCTTCAGGGATGAACACTGAAGCTTTCTTT
cdr3_aa: CASRSSGMNTEAFF

j_call: TRBJ2-2
d_call: .
clone_size: .
v_call: TRBV9
cdr3_nt: TGTGCCAGCAGCGTAGAGTCTCGACCGCGGGGCGGGGAGCTGTTTTTT
cdr3_aa: CASSVESRPRGGELFF

j_call: TRBJ2-5
d_call: TRBD1
clone_size: .
v_call: TRBV9
cdr3_nt: TGTGCCAGCAGCGTTCGGACAGGTAACCAAGAGACCCAGTACTTC
cdr3_aa: CASSVRTGNQETQYF

j_call: TRBJ2-7
d_call: TRBD1
clone_size: .
v_call: TRBV5-1
cdr3_nt: TGCGCCAGCAGCTTGGGGGACAGGGGATCCGAGCAGTACTTC
cdr3_aa: CASSLGDRGSEQYF

j_call: TRBJ2-1
d_call: TRBD1
clone_size: .
v_call: TRBV7-9
cdr3_nt: TGTGCCAGCAGCCCCGGGACAGGGGGCCTAGGAGAGCAGTTCTTC
cdr3_aa: CASSPGTGGLGEQFF

j_call: TRBJ1-2
d_call: .
clone_size: .
v_call: TRBV6-6
cdr3_nt: TGTGCCAGCAGCCCCCGTGGGACACTAGACTATGGCTACACCTTC
cdr3_aa: CASSPRGTLDYGYTF

j_call: TRBJ1-2
d_call: TRBD1
clone_size: .
v_call: TRBV18
cdr3_nt: TGTGCCAGCTCACCAAACCTACAGGGGAGCGGCTATGGCTACACCTTC
cdr3_aa: CASSPNLQGSGYGYTF

j_call: TRBJ2-2
d_call: TRBD2
clone_size: .
v_call: TRBV11-2
cdr3_nt: TGTGCCAGTACTGGGAGCGGGGGGGCCTTCGGGGAGCTGTTTTTT
cdr3_aa: CASTGSGGAFGELFF

j_call: TRBJ1-3
d_call: TRBD1
clone_size: .
v_call: TRBV4-3
cdr3_nt: TGCGCCAGCAGCCAAGACTCTGCGACAGGGGGCTCTGGAAACACCATATATTTT
cdr3_aa: CASSQDSATGGSGNTIYF

j_call: TRBJ2-7
d_call: TRBD2
clone_size: .
v_call: TRBV6-5
cdr3_nt: TGTGCCAGCAGTTACTCATGGGACTACTCCTACGAGCAGTACTTC
cdr3_aa: CASSYSWDYSYEQYF

j_call: TRBJ2-7
d_call: .
clone_size: .
v_call: TRBV7-9
cdr3_nt: TGTGCCAGCAGCTTACGTTACGAGCAGTACTTC
cdr3_aa: CASSLRYEQYF

j_call: TRBJ2-5
d_call: TRBD1
clone_size: .
v_call: TRBV6-5
cdr3_nt: TGTGCCAGCAGTTACAGGGGGCGTACCTCAGGGGAGACCCAGTACTTC
cdr3_aa: CASSYRGRTSGETQYF

j_call: TRBJ2-2
d_call: .
clone_size: .
v_call: TRBV5-1
cdr3_nt: TGCGCCAGCAGCCCGGTGGGCGTATCGAACACCGGGGAGCTGTTTTTT
cdr3_aa: CASSPVGVSNTGELFF

j_call: TRBJ2-5
d_call: .
clone_size: .
v_call: TRBV7-9
cdr3_nt: TGTGCCAGCAGCTTAGCGCTTCCGTTCGCGGAGACCCAGTACTTC
cdr3_aa: CASSLALPFAETQYF

j_call: TRBJ1-4
d_call: TRBD1
clone_size: .
v_call: TRBV19
cdr3_nt: TGTGCCAGTAAAACAGGGGGAACTAATGAAAAACTGTTTTTT
cdr3_aa: CASKTGGTNEKLFF

j_call: TRBJ2-2
d_call: TRBD1
clone_size: once
v_call: TRBV5-4
cdr3_nt: TGTGCCAGCAGCATTGGACTGGGACAGGGGAACACCGGGGAGCTGTTTTTT
cdr3_aa: CASSIGLGQGNTGELFF

j_call: TRBJ2-4
d_call: TRBD1
clone_size: .
v_call: TRBV9
cdr3_nt: TGTGCCAGCAGTCCAAGACAGGGAGAGGGGGACATTCAGTACTTC
cdr3_aa: CASSPRQGEGDIQYF

j_call: TRBJ2-6
d_call: .
clone_size: .
v_call: TRBV9
cdr3_nt: TGTGCCAGCAGCGTATTTGTGACGACAGCCTCTGGGGCCAACGTCCTGACTTTC
cdr3_aa: CASSVFVTTASGANVLTF

j_call: TRBJ1-2
d_call: .
clone_size: .
v_call: TRBV6-1
cdr3_nt: TGTGCCAGCAGTGAGGCGGATTTCTATGGCTACACCTTC
cdr3_aa: CASSEADFYGYTF

j_call: TRBJ1-1
d_call: .
clone_size: .
v_call: TRBV10-2
cdr3_nt: TGCGCCAGCAGTGACTACAGCTACATGAACACTGAAGCTTTCTTT
cdr3_aa: CASSDYSYMNTEAFF

j_call: TRBJ2-1
d_call: TRBD1
clone_size: .
v_call: TRBV10-1
cdr3_nt: TGCGCCAGCAGCCAAAGGACAGGGCGCCTGTTCTTC
cdr3_aa: CASSQRTGRLFF

j_call: TRBJ1-5
d_call: .
clone_size: .
v_call: TRBV7-9
cdr3_nt: TGTGCCAGCAGCTTGGACATGGGCCAGCCCCAGCATTTT
cdr3_aa: CASSLDMGQPQHF